This T cell receptor beta chain was captured in a study of shared clonotypes between healthy human individuals (dated by TCRdb to the early 2020s). Context from the whole study: Three men and two women, aged 18 to 49 years, made up the cohort. For each donor, three plates each were used for CD4 naive and CD4 memory, two plates were used for CD8 naive, and one plate was used for CD8 memory. Between about 0.8 and 9 billion PBMCs per donor were obtained by leukapheresis. To increase sequencing depth and limit assay-specific biases, different laboratories used diverse techniques to prepare libraries and sequence TCR repertoires. To estimate repertoire size and how much clonotype sharing occurs between individuals, the study deeply sequenced the blood TCR repertoires of several healthy adults. Overall results and qualifications from the work: Pairwise subsampling led to the expectation that sequencing depth would affect the degree of clonotype sharing among donors. Around 5% of naive CD4, around 3.5% of naive CD8, approximately 2% of memory CD4, and about 0.4% of memory CD8 clonotypes were shared across four donors. Sampling was limited to blood, and TCR repertoires in tissue likely differ from TCR repertoires in blood. Naive subsets generally had larger estimated clonotype richness than memory subsets did. Because the study included a small number of donors, the genetic and exposure-history diversity represented was limited. Clonotypes shared by all four sorted-subset donors showed higher generation probabilities than non-shared clonotypes. Rarefaction of sorted-subset datasets indicated incomplete sequencing despite the large sequencing depth.

CD8 naive samples consisted of CD45RO-negative cells that were positively selected for CCR7, yielding a CD45RA+CCR7+ population without TemRA cells. The donors were healthy, HIV-negative adults who had no recently reported acute infections or vaccinations. Every donor was a Caucasian adult living in Nashville, Tennessee, USA. Blood was collected by leukapheresis, and PBMCs were isolated by Ficoll-Histopaque density gradient centrifugation and then cryopreserved in liquid nitrogen vapor phase. Analytical flow cytometry was used to check the purity and quantity of each magnetically sorted T cell population. From each sorted fraction, genomic DNA was isolated and quantified by UV absorbance on a Nanodrop 2000c. Concerning this clone itself: What antigen it recognizes has not been identified. It has no much larger one-base neighbor in the sample; base qualities were not kept.

Using the deep immunoSEQ assay, multiplex PCR amplified TCR CDR3 regions from genomic DNA. Genomic DNA extracted from each cell subset was distributed evenly over all wells of several immunoSEQ 96-well plates, and each plate served as one replicate. Each replicate PCR for sorted subsets received around 210 ng genomic DNA, equal to about 30,000 T cell genomes. Purified libraries were measured with a Qubit 3.0 fluorometer, size-checked on a Bioanalyzer 2100, and measured again with the KAPA Library Quantification kit. A separate single-read 150-cycle Illumina NextSeq 550 flow cell was used to sequence each immunoSEQ 96-well plate. The authors' pipeline ran thus. The immunoSEQ output contained only junctional sequences without quality scores, so filtering could not match that applied to full-length reads. To assign V/J genes and CDR3, sequences were annotated against IMGT germline references using PyIR, a Python wrapper for IgBLAST v1.9. Reads with weak V/J assignments (E-value above 1e-6), missing CDR3, stop codons, out-of-frame junctions, or ambiguous translated residues were removed. V3J clonotypes were defined as sequences sharing the same inferred V gene, J gene, and CDR3 amino acid sequence. To compute the percentage overlap between repertoires, the number of shared unique clonotypes was divided by the size of the smaller repertoire. RTK rarefaction, the Chao1 estimator, and Recon v2.1 estimates of unobserved clonotypes were used to assess repertoire richness. OLGA was used to compute generation probabilities for all TCRbeta clonotypes that the gDNA method yielded from four donors. In TCRdb, the immuneACCESS table is reduced to in-frame sequences with V and J assigned. These tables do not hold every clone; where another copy was compared, an unresolved V gene accounts for under half, and the others remain unexplained. The V and J calls and clone size come from that table; D and trimming were worked out from the DNA. The sample table holds some 2.1 million clones, of which 80% to 95% were seen once. In total, the top ten clones hold approximately 1.6% of the sample.

The sequenced sample consisted of naive CD8+ T cells from PBMCs. The cell subset or site label of this sample denotes: CD45RA+CCR7+. This TCR was recovered from a man aged 18 to 30 in good health. Some clones in this sample may be carry-over from other donors' samples.

The sequenced DNA is TGCGCCAGCAGCCCGCGCACAGGAGAAGGCGAAGCTTTCTTT. Its protein product is CASSPRTGEGEAFF. In this chain, TRBV4-1 is recombined with TRBJ1-1; TRBD1 is possibly the D segment (5 matching bases). The germline ends are 17 bases apart after V is trimmed by 4 bases and J by 8 bases. From the cysteine through the phenylalanine, the CDR3 covers 14 amino acids. Only the CDR3 DNA is retained, 42 bases long and in frame from the first base. The germline V gene yields MGHRA for CDR1 and YSYEKL for CDR2.